This T cell receptor (beta chain) was identified during a study of T cells expressing NK-cell markers. Study-level information: The study drew TCR beta repertoires from sorted CD3+CD56+NKG2C+, CD3+CD56+NKG2C- and CD3+CD56-NKG2C+ T cells.

TCR beta libraries carry UMIs added by 5'RACE template switching. TCRdb re-called the 5' RACE reads; every CDR3 protein appears as one record, without DNA. Across 140,000 to 150,000 distinct CDR3 sequences, the top ten clones capture 9% to 15% of the sample. Notes on the study in general: The study found these clonotypes also leading the CD3+CD56-NKG2C+ fraction in four donors.

This CDR3 has 14 residues. Germline lookup yields CDR1 LGHNA and CDR2 YSLEER. Turning to this clonotype: Its antigen remains unknown.

Sequencing was carried out using blood T cells: a sorted CD56 or NKG2C T cell subset, CD4+ or CD8+ T cells, or bulk PBMC T cells (not recorded which). This chain uses TRBV4-3 with TRBJ2-1. The receptor was derived from a man younger than 35 in good health. The CDR3 sequence: CASSQLTAQHEQFF.